Following are 17 T cell receptor beta chains from one sample sequenced in a study of CD8+ T cells in alopecia areata. Following RNA extraction, reverse transcription yielded cDNA that acted as the sequencing template. The method was immunoSEQ multiplex PCR; TCRdb's version includes in-frame clones alone and lacks a portion of them. The sample includes 140,000 to 150,000 clones, around two thirds seen only once; the top ten take 36%. The specimen was CD8+ T cells sorted from blood. These receptors came from a human donor in good health.

The rearrangement uses TRBV27 and TRBJ2-1, with 8 bases fitting TRBD2. The germline gives CDR1 MNHEY, CDR2 SMNVEV (reference sequence). The CDR3 length is 15 residues. The V gene end was trimmed by 3 bases and the J gene end by 1 base; junction bases not matched to a gene: 2. In nucleotides, the CDR3 is TGTGCCAGCAGTTTGGCGGGAGGATCCTACAATGAGCAGTTCTTC. This gives the protein CASSLAGGSYNEQFF.

This chain links TRBV29-1 with TRBJ2-7; 8 positions agree with TRBD2. The CDR3 totals 15 residues. The V segment lost 7 bases and the J segment 3 bases; nucleotides outside the gene matches: 14. In germline, CDR1 is SQVTM, CDR2 ANQGSEA. The CDR3 spells CSASEGLVENYEQYF. The CDR3 region has the DNA TGCAGCGCTTCTGAGGGACTAGTGGAAAACTACGAGCAGTACTTC.

This clone has more than one count but fewer than ten. The CDR3 nucleotides are TGTGCCAGCAGTTATTATGCCTCAGATACGCAGTATTTT. Translated: CASSYYASDTQYF. The genes are TRBV28 and TRBJ2-3; D is undetermined. Germline CDR1 and CDR2: MDHEN and SYDVKM. The CDR3 totals 13 residues. The ends were cut back, 4 bases at V and 4 bases at J, with 9 bases in the middle.

The rearrangement uses TRBV6-1 and TRBJ2-7, with D perhaps matching TRBD2 (5 bases). There are 13 residues in the CDR3. Germline-derived CDR1 and CDR2 are MNHNS and SASEGT. The V gene lost 1 base and the J gene lost 1 base, with 5 bases spanning the gap. CDR3 coding DNA: TGTGCCAGCAGTGAAGGGGAGTCCTACGAGCAGTACTTC. This encodes CASSEGESYEQYF.

The chain has TRBV30 and TRBJ2-2; the match to TRBD2 covers 7 bases. Per germline, CDR1 GTSNPN and CDR2 SVGIG (reference sequence). The CDR3 runs 16 residues. V lost 0 bases to trimming and J lost 5 bases; unmatched junction nucleotides: 9. The DNA for the CDR3 is TGTGCCTGGAGTGTACAAGCGGGGCTTTGGACCGGGGAGCTGTTTTTT. This encodes CAWSVQAGLWTGELFF.

The V gene is TRBV29-1, the J gene TRBJ1-1; 10 bases line up with TRBD1. The germline gives CDR1 SQVTM, CDR2 ANQGSEA. V was clipped by 1 base and J by 7 bases; unmatched bases: 9. This CDR3 is built from 15 residues. The CDR3 protein is CSVEVRQGAEREAFF. The DNA of the CDR3 is TGCAGCGTTGAAGTCCGACAGGGGGCCGAACGTGAAGCTTTCTTT.

The chain carries TRBV4-1 and TRBJ2-5, with D possibly TRBD2 on 6 matching bases. The CDR3 is made up of 15 amino acids. From germline, CDR1 is MGHRA and CDR2 YSYEKL. Trimming stripped 1 base from V and 0 bases from J, with 9 bases between. CDR3 amino acids: CASSQGIADQETQYF. The CDR3 coding sequence is TGCGCCAGCAGCCAAGGGATAGCGGACCAAGAGACCCAGTACTTC.

The CDR3 here is CAWSETLPSNQPQHF. The CDR3 region has the DNA TGTGCCTGGAGTGAGACACTGCCTAGCAATCAGCCCCAGCATTTT. The chain joins TRBV30 to TRBJ1-5; D is uncertain. Deletions cut 1 base from V and 0 bases from J, with 10 bases between. Germline V gene data show CDR1 as GTSNPN and CDR2 as SVGIG (reference sequence). CDR3 length: 15 amino acids. Full variable domain (outside the CDR3, taken from reference TRBV30 and TRBJ1-5): SQTIHQWPATLVQPVGSPLSLECTVEGTSNPNLYWYRQAAGRGLQLLFYSVGIGQISSEVPQNLSASRPQDRQFILSSKKLLLSDSGFYLCAWSETLPSNQPQHFGDGTRLSIL.

This clone was counted once. The genes are TRBV6-6 and TRBJ2-7; TRBD2 matches at 14 bases. The CDR3 loop spans 15 amino acids. Trimming cost V 5 bases and J 0 bases; bases outside gene matches: 0. Germline V gene lookup returns CDR1 MNHNY and CDR2 SVGAGI (reference sequence). As DNA, the CDR3 is TGTGCCAGCAGTGGGACTAGCGGGAGCTCCTACGAGCAGTACTTC. This codes for CASSGTSGSSYEQYF.

There are a few counts of this clone. The chain combines TRBV6-5 with TRBJ2-7, with 7 bases aligning to TRBD2. CDR3 length: 13 amino acids. Trimming cost V 10 bases and J 3 bases; bases outside gene matches: 9. The germline CDR1 and CDR2 sequences are MNHEY and SVGAGI. The chain's CDR3 is CATYSGTNYEQYF. DNA for the CDR3: TGTGCCACCTACTCCGGGACTAACTACGAGCAGTACTTC.

Worth noting for this clone: The junction shows a germline mismatch at one end, possibly a read error. The chain employs TRBV29-1 and TRBJ1-2; 7 nucleotides match TRBD1. The CDR3 covers 15 residues. Looked up from germline, CDR1 is SQVTM and CDR2 is ANQGSEA. Written as DNA, the CDR3 is TGCAGCGTCGAAGGGACAGTTGGACCTATCTATGGCTACACCTTC. Translating gives CSVEGTVGPIYGYTF.

This clone turned up a few times. The V call is TRBV7-9, the J call TRBJ1-3, with D perhaps TRBD1 (5 bases). The ends were cut back, 5 bases at V and 6 bases at J, with 11 bases in the middle. The CDR3 consists of 13 residues. CDR1 is SEHNR and CDR2 is FQNEAQ in the germline V gene (reference sequence). Written as DNA, the CDR3 is TGTGCCAGCAGCATACAGGAAGAAAACACCATATATTTT. Residues: CASSIQEENTIYF. Based on the CDR3 plus reference TRBV7-9 and TRBJ1-3, the full variable domain is DTGVSQNPRHKITKRGQNVTFRCDPISEHNRLYWYRQTLGQGPEFLTYFQNEAQLEKSRLLSDRFSAERPKGSFSTLEIQRTEQGDSAMYLCASSIQEENTIYFGEGSWLTVV.

This clone has more than one count but fewer than ten. This chain uses TRBV29-1 with TRBJ1-4, with D possibly being TRBD1 (5 bases). Trimming left V 4 bases short and J 3 bases short, with 12 bases between. The CDR3 extends over 14 amino acids. The germline gives CDR1 SQVTM, CDR2 ANQGSEA. The CDR3 bases are TGCAGCGTTGCCTCTTTGGGGGCTAATGAAAAACTGTTTTTT. Protein sequence: CSVASLGANEKLFF.

The chain is built from TRBV6-5 and TRBJ1-1; 9 bases line up with TRBD1. V shed 7 bases, J shed 7 bases, and the junction held 4 bases outside the gene matches. The CDR3 has 12 amino acids. Germline CDR1 is MNHEY and CDR2 is SVGAGI. In DNA form, the CDR3 reads TGTGCCAGCACGGGACAGGGTCTTGAAGCTTTCTTT. Translated: CASTGQGLEAFF.

The chain couples TRBV27 to TRBJ2-1; 8 nucleotides align to TRBD1. The V and J ends lost 4 bases and 3 bases, in that order; junction bases with no gene match: 5. Germline V gene sequence: CDR1 MNHEY, CDR2 SMNVEV (reference sequence). This CDR3 is 15 amino acids long. The chain's CDR3 is CASSSGTGVYNEQFF. CDR3 sequence (DNA): TGTGCCAGCAGTTCCGGGACAGGAGTCTACAATGAGCAGTTCTTC.

This clone was detected only once. Germline and junction disagree at one end, which may indicate a read error. The chain has TRBV19 and TRBJ2-3; D gene uncertain. The CDR3 sequence is 11 residues long. Per the germline V gene, CDR1 is LNHDA and CDR2 is SQIVND (reference sequence). The CDR3 DNA reads as TGTGCCAGTAGTACAAAGGCTCAGCTGCATTTT. Its translation: CASSTKAQLHF.

This chain joins TRBV29-1 and TRBJ2-1, with no clear D. Trimming pared 5 bases from V and 6 bases from J, leaving 8 bases between. Germline V lookup: CDR1 SQVTM, CDR2 ANQGSEA. The CDR3 runs to 11 residues. The CDR3 reads CSVLLGNEQFF. The DNA of the CDR3 is TGCAGCGTTCTGCTTGGCAATGAGCAGTTCTTC.